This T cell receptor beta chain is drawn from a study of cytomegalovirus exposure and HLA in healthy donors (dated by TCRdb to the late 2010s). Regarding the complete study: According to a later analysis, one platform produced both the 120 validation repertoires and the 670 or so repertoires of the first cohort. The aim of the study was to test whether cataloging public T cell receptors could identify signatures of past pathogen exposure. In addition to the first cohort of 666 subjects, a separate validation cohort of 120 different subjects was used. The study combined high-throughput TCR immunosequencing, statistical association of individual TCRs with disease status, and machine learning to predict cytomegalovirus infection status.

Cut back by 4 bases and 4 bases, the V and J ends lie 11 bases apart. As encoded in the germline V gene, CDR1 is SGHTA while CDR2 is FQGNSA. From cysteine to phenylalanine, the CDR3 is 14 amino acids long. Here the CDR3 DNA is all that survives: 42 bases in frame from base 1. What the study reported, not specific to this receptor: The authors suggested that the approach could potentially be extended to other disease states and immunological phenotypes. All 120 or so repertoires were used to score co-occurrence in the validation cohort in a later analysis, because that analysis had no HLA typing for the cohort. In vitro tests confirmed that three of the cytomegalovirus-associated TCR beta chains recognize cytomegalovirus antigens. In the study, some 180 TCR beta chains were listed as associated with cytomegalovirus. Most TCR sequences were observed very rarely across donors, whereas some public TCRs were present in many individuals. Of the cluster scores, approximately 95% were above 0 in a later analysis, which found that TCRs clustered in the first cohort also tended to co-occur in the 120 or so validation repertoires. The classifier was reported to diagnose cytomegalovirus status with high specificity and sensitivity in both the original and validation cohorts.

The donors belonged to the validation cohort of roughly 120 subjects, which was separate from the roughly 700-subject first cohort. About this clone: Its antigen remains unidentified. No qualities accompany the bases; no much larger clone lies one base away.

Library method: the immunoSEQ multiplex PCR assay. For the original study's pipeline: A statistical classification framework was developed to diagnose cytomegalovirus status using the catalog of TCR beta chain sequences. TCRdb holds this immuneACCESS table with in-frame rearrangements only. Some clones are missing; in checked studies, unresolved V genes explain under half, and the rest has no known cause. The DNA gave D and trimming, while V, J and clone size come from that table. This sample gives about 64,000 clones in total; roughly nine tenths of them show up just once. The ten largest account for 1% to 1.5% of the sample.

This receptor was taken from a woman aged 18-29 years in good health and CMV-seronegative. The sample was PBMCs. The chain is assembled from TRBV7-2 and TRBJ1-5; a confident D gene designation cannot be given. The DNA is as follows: TGTGCCAGCAGCTCTCGGTCAGGAAATCAGCCCCAGCATTTT. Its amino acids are CASSSRSGNQPQHF.